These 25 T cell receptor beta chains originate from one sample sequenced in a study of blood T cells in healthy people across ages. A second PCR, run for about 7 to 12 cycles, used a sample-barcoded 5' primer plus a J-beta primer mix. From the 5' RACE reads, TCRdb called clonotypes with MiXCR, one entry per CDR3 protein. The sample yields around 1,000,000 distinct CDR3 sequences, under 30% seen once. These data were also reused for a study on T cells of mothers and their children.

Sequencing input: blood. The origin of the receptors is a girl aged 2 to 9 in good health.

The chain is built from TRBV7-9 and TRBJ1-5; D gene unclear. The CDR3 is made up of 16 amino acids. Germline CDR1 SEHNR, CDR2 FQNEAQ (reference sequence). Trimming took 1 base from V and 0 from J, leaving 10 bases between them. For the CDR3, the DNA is TGTGCCAGCAGCTTAGAAGGAGGGAGTAGCAATCAGCCCCAGCATTTT. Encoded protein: CASSLEGGSSNQPQHF. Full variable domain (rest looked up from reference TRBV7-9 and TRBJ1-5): DTGVSQNPRHKITKRGQNVTFRCDPISEHNRLYWYRQTLGQGPEFLTYFQNEAQLEKSRLLSDRFSAERPKGSFSTLEIQRTEQGDSAMYLCASSLEGGSSNQPQHFGDGTRLSIL.

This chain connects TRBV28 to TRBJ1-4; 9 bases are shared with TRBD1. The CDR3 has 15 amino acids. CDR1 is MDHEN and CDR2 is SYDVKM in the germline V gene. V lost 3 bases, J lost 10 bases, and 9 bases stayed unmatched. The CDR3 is CASSFLQGAPGKLFF. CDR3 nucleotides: TGTGCCAGCAGTTTTCTACAGGGGGCGCCGGGAAAACTGTTTTTT.

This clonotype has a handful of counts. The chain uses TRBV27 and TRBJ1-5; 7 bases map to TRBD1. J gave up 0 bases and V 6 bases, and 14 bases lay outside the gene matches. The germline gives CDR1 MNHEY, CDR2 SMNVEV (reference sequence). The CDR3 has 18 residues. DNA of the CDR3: TGTGCCAGCAGCCCCTTACGACAGGGCCGCTATAGCAATCAGCCCCAGCATTTT. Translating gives CASSPLRQGRYSNQPQHF.

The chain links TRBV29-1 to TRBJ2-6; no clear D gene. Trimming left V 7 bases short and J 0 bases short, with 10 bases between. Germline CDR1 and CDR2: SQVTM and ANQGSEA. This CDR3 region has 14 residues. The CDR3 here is CSALDLSGANVLTF. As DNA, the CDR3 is TGCAGCGCTCTCGATCTCTCTGGGGCCAACGTCCTGACTTTC.

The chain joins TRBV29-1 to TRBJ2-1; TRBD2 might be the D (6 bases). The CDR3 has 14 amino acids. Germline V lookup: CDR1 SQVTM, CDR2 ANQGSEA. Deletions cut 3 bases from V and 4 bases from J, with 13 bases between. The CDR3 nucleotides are TGCAGCGTTGAGCGCCCCGGGACTTACAATGAGCAGTTCTTC. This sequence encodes CSVERPGTYNEQFF.

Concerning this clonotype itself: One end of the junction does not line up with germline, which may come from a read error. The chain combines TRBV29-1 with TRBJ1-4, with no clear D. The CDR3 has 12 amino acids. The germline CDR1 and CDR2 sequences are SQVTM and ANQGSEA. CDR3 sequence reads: CSVEDAKAGSLF. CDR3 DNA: TGCAGCGTTGAAGATGCCAAGGCCGGCTCCCTTTTT.

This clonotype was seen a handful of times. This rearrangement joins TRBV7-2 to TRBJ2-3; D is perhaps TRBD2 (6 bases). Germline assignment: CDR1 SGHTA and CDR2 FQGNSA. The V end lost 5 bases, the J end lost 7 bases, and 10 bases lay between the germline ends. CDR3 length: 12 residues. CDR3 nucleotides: TGTGCCAGCAGCCCTGGGACTCATACGCAGTATTTT. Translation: CASSPGTHTQYF.

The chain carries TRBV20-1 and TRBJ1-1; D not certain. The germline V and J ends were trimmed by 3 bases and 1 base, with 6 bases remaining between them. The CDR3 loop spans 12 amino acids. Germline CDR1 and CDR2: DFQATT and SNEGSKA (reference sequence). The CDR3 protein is CSASDGNTEAFF. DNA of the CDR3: TGCAGTGCTAGTGATGGGAACACTGAAGCTTTCTTT.

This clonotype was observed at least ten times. This CDR3 is CASSQEGGYTF. In DNA form, the CDR3 reads TGTGCCAGCAGCCAAGAGGGTGGCTACACCTTC. The chain combines TRBV4-2 with TRBJ1-2; D uncertain. Trimming cost V 0 bases and J 7 bases, with 3 bases left between them. This CDR3 region has 11 residues. Germline CDR1 LGHNA, CDR2 YNFKEQ.

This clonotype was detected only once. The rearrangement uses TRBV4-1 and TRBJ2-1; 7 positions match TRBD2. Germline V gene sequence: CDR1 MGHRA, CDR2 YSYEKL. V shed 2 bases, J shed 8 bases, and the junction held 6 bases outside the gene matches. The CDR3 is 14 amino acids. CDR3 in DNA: TGCGCCAGCAGCCAAAGACTAGCATTGGATGAGCAGTTCTTC. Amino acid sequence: CASSQRLALDEQFF.

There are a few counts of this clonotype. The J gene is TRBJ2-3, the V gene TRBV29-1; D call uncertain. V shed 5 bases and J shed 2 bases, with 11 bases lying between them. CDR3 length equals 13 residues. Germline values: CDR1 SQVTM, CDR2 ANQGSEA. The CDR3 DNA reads TGCAGCGTTTTGAAAGACTTCACAGATACGCAGTATTTT. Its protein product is CSVLKDFTDTQYF.

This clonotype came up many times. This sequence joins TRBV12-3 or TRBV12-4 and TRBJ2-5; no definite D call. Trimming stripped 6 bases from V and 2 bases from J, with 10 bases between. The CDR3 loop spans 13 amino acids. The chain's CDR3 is CASSPPLQETQYF. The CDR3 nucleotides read TGTGCCAGCAGCCCACCCTTACAAGAGACCCAGTACTTC.

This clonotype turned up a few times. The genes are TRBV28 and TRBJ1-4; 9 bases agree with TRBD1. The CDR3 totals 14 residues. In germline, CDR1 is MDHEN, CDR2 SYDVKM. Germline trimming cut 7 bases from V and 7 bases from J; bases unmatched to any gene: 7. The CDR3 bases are TGTGCCAGCACCAGGACAGGGGTACGTGAAAAACTGTTTTTT. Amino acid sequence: CASTRTGVREKLFF.

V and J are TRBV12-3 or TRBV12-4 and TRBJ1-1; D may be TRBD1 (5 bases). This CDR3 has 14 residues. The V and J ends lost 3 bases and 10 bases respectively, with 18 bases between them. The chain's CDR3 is CASSFWGLGQRAFF. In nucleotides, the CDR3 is TGTGCCAGCAGTTTTTGGGGCCTGGGGCAGCGAGCTTTCTTT.

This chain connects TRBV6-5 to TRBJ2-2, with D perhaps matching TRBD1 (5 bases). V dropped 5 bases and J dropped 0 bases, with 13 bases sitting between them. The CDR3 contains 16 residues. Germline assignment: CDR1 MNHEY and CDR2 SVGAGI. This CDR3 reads CASSHWGATNTGELFF. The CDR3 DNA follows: TGTGCCAGCAGTCACTGGGGCGCTACGAACACCGGGGAGCTGTTTTTT.

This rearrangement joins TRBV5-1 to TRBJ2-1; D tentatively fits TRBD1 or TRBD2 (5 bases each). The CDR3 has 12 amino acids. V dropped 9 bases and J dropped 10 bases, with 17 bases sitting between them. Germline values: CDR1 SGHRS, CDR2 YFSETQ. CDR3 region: CAIRVGVEEQFF. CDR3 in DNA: TGCGCCATCCGAGTGGGGGTAGAAGAGCAGTTCTTC.

The CDR3 nucleotides read TGTGCCACGTTACAGGGTCTGGCTGGGGCCAACGTCCTGACTTTC. This codes for CATLQGLAGANVLTF. The chain links TRBV12-3 or TRBV12-4 to TRBJ2-6; maybe TRBD1 (6 bases). CDR3 length: 15 amino acids. Between the trimmed V and J ends, which lost 10 bases and 2 bases, there was a span of 15 bases.

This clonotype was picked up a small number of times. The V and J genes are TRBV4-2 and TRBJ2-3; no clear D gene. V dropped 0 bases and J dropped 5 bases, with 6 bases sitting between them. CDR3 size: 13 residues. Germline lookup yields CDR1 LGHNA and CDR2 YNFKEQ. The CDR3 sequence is CASSQEARDTQYF. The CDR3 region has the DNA TGTGCCAGCAGCCAAGAGGCAAGAGATACGCAGTATTTT.

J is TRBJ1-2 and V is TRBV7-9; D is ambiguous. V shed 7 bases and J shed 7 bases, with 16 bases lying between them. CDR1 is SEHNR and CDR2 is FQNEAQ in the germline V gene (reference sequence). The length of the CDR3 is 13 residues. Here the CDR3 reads CASTSGVGSGYTF. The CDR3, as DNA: TGTGCCAGCACATCTGGAGTGGGCAGTGGCTACACCTTC.

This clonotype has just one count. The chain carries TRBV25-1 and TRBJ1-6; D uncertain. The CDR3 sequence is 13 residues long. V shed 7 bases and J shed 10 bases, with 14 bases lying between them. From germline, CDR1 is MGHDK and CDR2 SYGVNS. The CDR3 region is CASTPLERSPLHF. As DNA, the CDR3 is TGTGCCAGCACCCCATTAGAACGGTCACCCCTCCACTTT.

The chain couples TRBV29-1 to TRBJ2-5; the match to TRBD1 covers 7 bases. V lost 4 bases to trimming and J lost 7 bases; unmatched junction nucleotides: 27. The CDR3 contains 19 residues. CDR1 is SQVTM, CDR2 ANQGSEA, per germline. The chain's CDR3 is CSVAPLPVGTAPKVWTQYF. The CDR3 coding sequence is TGCAGCGTTGCCCCCCTCCCCGTCGGGACAGCTCCTAAGGTTTGGACCCAGTACTTC.

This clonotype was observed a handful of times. CDR3 bases: TGTGCCAGCAGTGACGCGCATACTAGCGGAGAGACCCAGTACTTC. Protein sequence: CASSDAHTSGETQYF. The rearrangement joins TRBV28 to TRBJ2-5; 8 bases fit TRBD2. CDR1 MDHEN and CDR2 SYDVKM come from the germline V gene. Trimming at V came to 5 bases and at J to 4 bases, leaving 9 bases not matched to a gene. CDR3 length equals 15 residues.

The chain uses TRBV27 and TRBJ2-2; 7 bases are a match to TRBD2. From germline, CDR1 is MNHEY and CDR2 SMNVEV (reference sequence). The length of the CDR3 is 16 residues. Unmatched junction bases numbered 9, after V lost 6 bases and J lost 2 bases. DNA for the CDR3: TGTGCCAGCAGCTATCTTCTGGGACTAAACACCGGGGAGCTGTTTTTT. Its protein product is CASSYLLGLNTGELFF.

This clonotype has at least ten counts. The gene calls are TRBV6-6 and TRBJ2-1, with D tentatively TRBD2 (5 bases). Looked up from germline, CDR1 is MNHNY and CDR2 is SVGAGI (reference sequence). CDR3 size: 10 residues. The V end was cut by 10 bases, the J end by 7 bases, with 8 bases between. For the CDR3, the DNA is TGTGCCACCTCGGGGAATGAGCAGTTCTTC. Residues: CATSGNEQFF.

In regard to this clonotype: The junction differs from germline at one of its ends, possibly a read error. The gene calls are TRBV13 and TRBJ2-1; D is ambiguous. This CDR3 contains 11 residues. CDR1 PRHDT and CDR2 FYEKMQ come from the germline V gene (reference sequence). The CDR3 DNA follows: TGTGCCAGCAGCGACAACAATGAGCGGTTCTTC. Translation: CASSDNNERFF.